The T cell receptor beta chain under discussion was sequenced for a study of CD8 T cells in Susac syndrome. General observations from the study: The CD4+ T cell repertoires in Susac syndrome were not clonally expanded.

As for this clonotype: Its specificity is not known.

Sequencing targeted TCR beta in T cells from blood (CD8+ and CD4+). Definite or probable Susac syndrome was diagnosed using recently defined diagnostic criteria. RNA was extracted with the RNeasy kit, and a quantity of roughly 0.5 to 1 ug was reverse transcribed using random hexamers. Amplification of the TCR beta CDR3 was carried out by immunoSEQ multiplex PCR, which spanned a total of 54 Vbeta and 13 Jbeta segments. TCRdb independently ran MiXCR on the immunoSEQ multiplex PCR reads; one entry per CDR3 protein. Here the sample spans 170,000 or so distinct CDR3 sequences, roughly 95% being singletons. Looked up from germline, CDR1 is DFQATT and CDR2 is SNEGSKA (reference sequence). V lost 6 bases and J lost 8, with 22 bases in between. CDR3 length equals 14 residues.

The chain couples TRBV20-1 to TRBJ1-2, with D maybe TRBD1 (6 bases). This TCR was recovered from a human donor with Susac syndrome. The source material was CD4+ T cells from PBMCs. The CDR3 reads CSAPTLTGMYGYTF. In nucleotides, the CDR3 is TGCAGTGCCCCAACTTTAACAGGGATGTACGGCTACACCTTC.